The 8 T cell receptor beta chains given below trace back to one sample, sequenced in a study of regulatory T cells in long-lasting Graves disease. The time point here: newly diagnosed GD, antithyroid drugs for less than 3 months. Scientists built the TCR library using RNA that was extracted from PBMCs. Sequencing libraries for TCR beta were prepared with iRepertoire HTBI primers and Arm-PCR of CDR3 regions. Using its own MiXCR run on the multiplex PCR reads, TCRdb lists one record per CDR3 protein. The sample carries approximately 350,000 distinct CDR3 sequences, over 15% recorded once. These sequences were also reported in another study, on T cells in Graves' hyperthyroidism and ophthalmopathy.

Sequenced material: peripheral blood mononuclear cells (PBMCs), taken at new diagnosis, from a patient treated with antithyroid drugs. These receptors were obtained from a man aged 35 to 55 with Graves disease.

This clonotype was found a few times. CDR3 bases: TGTGCCAGCAGTTACTCTACGGGTCCCAATGAGCAGTTCTTC. Protein product: CASSYSTGPNEQFF. The V and J genes are TRBV6-5 and TRBJ2-1; D is undetermined. The CDR3 is 14 residues long. Germline V CDR1 and CDR2: MNHEY, SVGAGI. The V end lost 0 bases, the J end lost 6 bases, and 9 bases lay between the germline ends.

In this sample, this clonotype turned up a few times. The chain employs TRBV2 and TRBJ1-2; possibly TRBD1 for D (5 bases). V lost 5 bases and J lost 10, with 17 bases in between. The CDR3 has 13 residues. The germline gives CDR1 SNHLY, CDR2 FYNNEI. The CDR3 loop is CASSSSGTTPYTF. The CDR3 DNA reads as TGTGCCAGCAGTTCTTCCGGGACGACTCCCTACACCTTC. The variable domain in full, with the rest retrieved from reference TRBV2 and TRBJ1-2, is EPEVTQTPSHQVTQMGQEVILRCVPISNHLYFYWYRQILGQKVEFLVSFYNNEISEKSEIFDDQFSVERPDGSNFTLKIRSTKLEDSAMYFCASSSSGTTPYTFGSGTRLTVV.

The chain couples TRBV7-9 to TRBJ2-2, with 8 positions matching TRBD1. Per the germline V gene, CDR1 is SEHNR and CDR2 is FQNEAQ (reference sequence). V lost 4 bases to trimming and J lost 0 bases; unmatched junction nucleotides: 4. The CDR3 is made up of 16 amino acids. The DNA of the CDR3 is TGTGCCAGCAGCTCCGGACAGGGACCGAACACCGGGGAGCTGTTTTTT. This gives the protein CASSSGQGPNTGELFF.

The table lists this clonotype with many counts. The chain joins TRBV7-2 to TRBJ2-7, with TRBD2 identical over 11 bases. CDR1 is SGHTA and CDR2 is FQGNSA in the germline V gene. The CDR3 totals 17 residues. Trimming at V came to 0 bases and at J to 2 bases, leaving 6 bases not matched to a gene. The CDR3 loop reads CASSLARLAGHTYEQYF. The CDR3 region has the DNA TGTGCCAGCAGCTTAGCGCGACTAGCGGGGCATACCTACGAGCAGTACTTC.

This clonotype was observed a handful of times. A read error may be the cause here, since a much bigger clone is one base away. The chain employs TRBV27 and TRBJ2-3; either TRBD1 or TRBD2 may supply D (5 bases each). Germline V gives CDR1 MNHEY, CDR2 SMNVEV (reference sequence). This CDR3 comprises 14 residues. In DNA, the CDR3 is TGTGCCAGCAGTTCCCAGAGGGGCACATATACGCAGTATTTT. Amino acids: CASSSQRGTYTQYF.

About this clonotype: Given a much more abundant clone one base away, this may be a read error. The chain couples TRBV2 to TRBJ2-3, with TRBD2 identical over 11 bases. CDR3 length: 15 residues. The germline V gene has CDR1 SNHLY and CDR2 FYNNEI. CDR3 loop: CASSGRLAGTETRYF. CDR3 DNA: TGTGCCAGCAGTGGGCGACTAGCGGGGACGGAGACCCGGTACTTC.

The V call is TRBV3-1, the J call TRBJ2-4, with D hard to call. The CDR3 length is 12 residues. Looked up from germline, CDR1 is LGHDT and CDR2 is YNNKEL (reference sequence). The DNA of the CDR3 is TGTGCTACCTCCCAGACGAAAAACATTCAGTACTTC. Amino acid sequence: CATSQTKNIQYF.

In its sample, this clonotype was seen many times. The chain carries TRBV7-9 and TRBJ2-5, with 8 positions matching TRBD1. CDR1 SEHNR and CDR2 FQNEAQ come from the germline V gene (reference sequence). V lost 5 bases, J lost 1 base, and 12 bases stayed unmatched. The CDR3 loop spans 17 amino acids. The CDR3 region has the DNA TGTGCCAGCAGCGAAAGCTCAGGGGGCGATCCCCAAGAGACCCAGTACTTC. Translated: CASSESSGGDPQETQYF.